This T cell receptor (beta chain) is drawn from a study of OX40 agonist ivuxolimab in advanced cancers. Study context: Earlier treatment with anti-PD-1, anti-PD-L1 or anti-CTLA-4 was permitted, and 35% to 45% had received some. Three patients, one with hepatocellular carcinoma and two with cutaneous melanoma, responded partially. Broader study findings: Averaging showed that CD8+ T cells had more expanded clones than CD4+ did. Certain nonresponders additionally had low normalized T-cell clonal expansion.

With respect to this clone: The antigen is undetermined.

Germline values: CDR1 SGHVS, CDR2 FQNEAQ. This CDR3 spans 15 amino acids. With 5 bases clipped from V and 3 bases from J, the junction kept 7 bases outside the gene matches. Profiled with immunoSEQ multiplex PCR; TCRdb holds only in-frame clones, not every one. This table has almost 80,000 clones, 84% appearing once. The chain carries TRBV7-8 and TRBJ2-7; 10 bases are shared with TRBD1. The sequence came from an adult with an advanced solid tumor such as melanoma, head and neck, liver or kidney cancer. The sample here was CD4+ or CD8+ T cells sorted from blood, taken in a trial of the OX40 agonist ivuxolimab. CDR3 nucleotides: TGTGCCAGCAGCGTGACCGGGACAGGGGTCTACGAGCAGTACTTC. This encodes CASSVTGTGVYEQYF.